The next 32 T cell receptor beta chains were all read from a single sample in a study of a mutant IDH1 vaccine in newly diagnosed glioma. Antigens for these TCRs are unknown. The time point: week 11, during vaccination. In every dose of vaccine, 300 ug of mutant IDH1 20-mer peptide was given alongside topical imiquimod. Using immunoSEQ multiplex PCR, the repertoire was profiled, and TCRdb retains in-frame clones only, with some absent. There are over 20,000 clones in the sample; 65% to 80% occur only once, and around 7.5% lies in the top ten. The sequenced sample was PBMCs, obtained from a glioma patient whose treatment included an IDH1 peptide vaccine. All receptors come from a man aged 35-49 years with glioma.

This clone was counted between two and nine times. The rearrangement joins TRBV14 to TRBJ1-1, with a possible D match to TRBD1 (5 bases). CDR3 length equals 12 residues. V was cut by 3 bases and J by 9 bases, with 11 bases left in between. Per the germline V gene, CDR1 is SGHDN and CDR2 is FVKESK. CDR3 residues: CASSQAGAKAFF. The CDR3 DNA is TGTGCCAGCAGCCAGGCCGGGGCTAAAGCTTTCTTT. Complete variable domain (other parts from reference TRBV14 and TRBJ1-1): EAGVTQFPSHSVIEKGQTVTLRCDPISGHDNLYWYRRVMGKEIKFLLHFVKESKQDESGMPNNRFLAERTGGTYSTLKVQPAELEDSGVYFCASSQAGAKAFFGQGTRLTVV.

The chain has TRBV7-2 and TRBJ1-1, with D perhaps matching TRBD1 (6 bases). Trimming pared 5 bases from V and 6 bases from J, leaving 19 bases between. This CDR3 has 15 residues. The germline V gene encodes CDR1 SGHTA and CDR2 FQGNSA. The CDR3 nucleotides read TGTGCCAGCAGCCGCACCGGGACAAACCAACCTGAAGCTTTCTTT. Translation gives CASSRTGTNQPEAFF.

This clone was observed once. The chain has TRBV21-1 and TRBJ2-3. TRBV21-1 is assigned pseudogene status. The CDR3 contains 14 residues. Here the CDR3 DNA reads TGTGCCAGCAGCAAAGATCAGTGTAGGGATACGCAGTATTTT. Protein sequence: CASSKDQCRDTQYF.

With respect to this clone: The same CDR3 is also encoded by other DNA sequences in this sample. This chain connects TRBV30 to TRBJ2-3; maybe TRBD2 (6 bases). Trimming shortened V by 0 bases and J by 5 bases, and 9 bases separated the two germline ends. CDR1 is GTSNPN and CDR2 is SVGIG in the germline V gene (reference sequence). The length of the CDR3 is 13 residues. The CDR3 reads CAWSVRGRDTQYF. The CDR3 nucleotides are TGTGCCTGGAGTGTACGGGGGAGAGATACGCAGTATTTT.

This clone is a singleton in its sample. V usage is TRBV9 and J usage is TRBJ2-2, with D tentatively TRBD1 or TRBD2 (5 bases each). From germline, CDR1 is SGDLS and CDR2 YYNGEE. V shed 0 bases and J shed 6 bases, with 15 bases lying between them. CDR3 length: 16 residues. As DNA, the CDR3 is TGTGCCAGCAGCGTAGAGGGGAGTAGGATGGCCGGGGAGCTGTTTTTT. Translation: CASSVEGSRMAGELFF.

This rearrangement joins TRBV19 to TRBJ2-1; D is possibly TRBD2 (6 bases). The germline CDR1 and CDR2 sequences are LNHDA and SQIVND (reference sequence). V was clipped by 2 bases and J by 0 bases, with 20 bases between them. CDR3 length: 19 residues. CDR3: CASSIPTSKGGGSYNEQFF. DNA for the CDR3: TGTGCCAGTAGTATACCAACGTCAAAGGGAGGTGGCTCCTACAATGAGCAGTTCTTC.

V gene TRBV10-3 combines with J gene TRBJ1-3; no clear D gene. Between the trimmed V and J ends, which lost 6 bases and 0 bases, there was a span of 6 bases. Germline lookup yields CDR1 ENHRY and CDR2 SYGVKD. The CDR3 contains 13 residues. The CDR3 loop reads CAIRSSSGNTIYF. In DNA, the CDR3 is TGTGCCATCAGGAGTAGCTCTGGAAACACCATATATTTT.

V usage is TRBV2 and J usage is TRBJ1-2, with 7 bases matching TRBD1. Germline V gives CDR1 SNHLY, CDR2 FYNNEI. With V trimmed by 6 bases and J by 0 bases, 13 bases remained unmatched. This CDR3 has 17 residues. CDR3 bases: TGTGCCAGCAGCGGAAGCGTGACAGGGAGAGCTAACTATGGCTACACCTTC. Its protein is CASSGSVTGRANYGYTF. Full variable domain (outside the CDR3, taken from reference TRBV2 and TRBJ1-2): EPEVTQTPSHQVTQMGQEVILRCVPISNHLYFYWYRQILGQKVEFLVSFYNNEISEKSEIFDDQFSVERPDGSNFTLKIRSTKLEDSAMYFCASSGSVTGRANYGYTFGSGTRLTVV.

The gene calls are TRBV15 and TRBJ1-4; 7 bases are shared with TRBD1. The germline CDR1 and CDR2 sequences are LNHNV and YYDKDF (reference sequence). V shed 8 bases, J shed 8 bases, and the junction held 8 bases outside the gene matches. The CDR3 has 13 amino acids. CDR3: CATSRGRGEKLFF. The CDR3 region has the DNA TGTGCCACCTCGAGGGGCAGGGGGGAAAAACTGTTTTTT.

V and J are TRBV28 and TRBJ2-1; 10 bases align to TRBD2. Looked up from germline, CDR1 is MDHEN and CDR2 is SYDVKM. This CDR3 has 17 amino acids. V lost 8 bases and J lost 14; bases outside the gene matches: 24. Written as DNA, the CDR3 is TGTGCCAGCGTTTTACAGCTAGCGGGAGTGAGTCCGCGGCAAAAGTTCTTC. This translates into CASVLQLAGVSPRQKFF.

The rearrangement links TRBV13 to TRBJ1-1; D unresolved. The CDR3 sequence is 14 residues long. CDR1 is PRHDT, CDR2 FYEKMQ, per germline (reference sequence). The ends were cut back, 0 bases at V and 3 bases at J, with 8 bases in the middle. The CDR3 spells CASSLGRRDTEAFF. DNA of the CDR3: TGTGCCAGCAGCTTAGGGCGACGGGACACTGAAGCTTTCTTT.

The chain uses TRBV5-4 and TRBJ2-4; D might be TRBD1 or TRBD2, each matching 6 bases. The V end lost 4 bases, the J end lost 6 bases, and 17 bases lay between the germline ends. The V gene's germline CDR1 is SGHNT and CDR2 YYREEE (reference sequence). This CDR3 has 15 residues. The CDR3 DNA follows: TGTGCCAGCAGCCCTGGTGGGGGGCGGGTAAACATTCAGTACTTC. Protein sequence: CASSPGGGRVNIQYF.

This clone has more than one count but fewer than ten. The gene calls are TRBV4-1 and TRBJ1-1, with D perhaps TRBD1 (6 bases). The germline V gene encodes CDR1 MGHRA and CDR2 YSYEKL. The length of the CDR3 is 14 residues. Deletions cut 6 bases from V and 3 bases from J, with 14 bases between. The CDR3 DNA sequence: TGCGCCAGCAGGCAGACAGGAGGGTACACTGAAGCTTTCTTT. This gives the protein CASRQTGGYTEAFF.

The chain couples TRBV5-1 to TRBJ2-2; tentatively, D is TRBD2 (6 bases). The germline V and J ends were trimmed by 6 bases and 2 bases, with 14 bases remaining between them. The CDR3 covers 15 residues. The V gene's germline CDR1 is SGHRS and CDR2 YFSETQ. The CDR3 spells CASTAREINTGELFF. CDR3 sequence (DNA): TGCGCCAGCACCGCCCGGGAGATAAACACCGGGGAGCTGTTTTTT.

This chain uses TRBV5-1 with TRBJ2-4, with D possibly matching TRBD2 (6 bases). The CDR3 runs 14 residues. V was pared by 4 bases and J by 8 bases, with 16 bases between. Looked up from germline, CDR1 is SGHRS and CDR2 is YFSETQ. The CDR3 spells CASSGDGEEDIQYF. DNA of the CDR3: TGCGCCAGCAGCGGCGATGGGGAGGAGGACATTCAGTACTTC.

This chain connects TRBV7-9 to TRBJ1-2, with 12 bases fitting TRBD1. Germline CDR1 reads SEHNR; CDR2 reads FQNEAQ (reference sequence). Trimming at V came to 5 bases and at J to 5 bases, leaving 9 bases not matched to a gene. CDR3 length: 16 residues. The DNA of the CDR3 is TGTGCCAGCAGCCCTAGTGGGACAGGGGGCGGATATGGCTACACCTTC. The encoded protein is CASSPSGTGGGYGYTF.

This sequence joins TRBV10-2 and TRBJ2-7, with a weak D call TRBD2 (5 bases). The CDR3 totals 11 residues. Trimming stripped 4 bases from V and 4 bases from J, with 5 bases between. Germline V gene data show CDR1 as WSHSY and CDR2 as SAAADI. In nucleotides, the CDR3 is TGCGCCAGCAGTGGGAGGTACGAGCAGTACTTC. It translates to CASSGRYEQYF.

V gene TRBV29-1 combines with J gene TRBJ2-3; D remains ambiguous. CDR3 length equals 12 residues. Germline lookup yields CDR1 SQVTM and CDR2 ANQGSEA. The V end lost 3 bases, the J end lost 4 bases, and 8 bases lay between the germline ends. CDR3 DNA: TGCAGCGTTGACGGGTTGTCAGATACGCAGTATTTT. Protein: CSVDGLSDTQYF.

This chain joins TRBV11-3 and TRBJ2-3; perhaps TRBD2 as D (6 bases). The CDR3 consists of 14 residues. With 2 bases removed from V and 7 bases from J, the gap between germline ends came to 13 bases. Germline CDR1 and CDR2: SGHNT and YENEEA. CDR3 residues: CASSLSRAGHTQYF. CDR3 bases: TGTGCCAGCAGCTTAAGCCGGGCGGGGCATACGCAGTATTTT.

The chain combines TRBV5-6 with TRBJ2-7, with no clear D. The CDR3 extends over 12 amino acids. Germline values: CDR1 SGHDT, CDR2 YYEEEE. The V gene lost 0 bases and the J gene lost 3 bases, with 4 bases spanning the gap. In DNA, the CDR3 is TGTGCCAGCAGCTTGGGGGTCTACGAGCAGTACGTC. Encoded protein: CASSLGVYEQYV.

The chain links TRBV19 to TRBJ2-4, with 7 bases aligning to TRBD1. CDR1 LNHDA and CDR2 SQIVND come from the germline V gene (reference sequence). J lost 4 bases, V lost 9 bases, and 3 bases had no gene match. This CDR3 spans 12 amino acids. In nucleotides, the CDR3 is TGTGCCAGCCGGGACAGAAAAAACATTCAGTACTTC. Translation: CASRDRKNIQYF.

The V and J genes are TRBV2 and TRBJ1-5, with 8 bases lining up with TRBD1. Germline V gene sequence: CDR1 SNHLY, CDR2 FYNNEI. This CDR3 has 13 amino acids. Trimming took 4 bases from V and 4 from J; bases not matched to a gene: 0. CDR3 DNA: TGTGCCAGCAGTGGACAGGGGAATCAGCCCCAGCATTTT. Its protein product is CASSGQGNQPQHF.

This clone appeared a single time. The V and J genes are TRBV6-1 and TRBJ2-5; D not certain. V was shortened by 8 bases and J by 2 bases, with 15 bases between the two germline ends. CDR3 length equals 14 residues. Per germline, CDR1 MNHNS and CDR2 SASEGT. CDR3 in amino acids: CASLAWGNQETQYF. CDR3 coding DNA: TGTGCCAGCCTCGCCTGGGGAAATCAAGAGACCCAGTACTTC.

As to this clone: One end of the junction is discordant with germline, which a read error may explain. V usage is TRBV6-6 and J usage is TRBJ1-5; D is undetermined. CDR1 MNHNY and CDR2 SVGAGI come from the germline V gene (reference sequence). The CDR3 extends over 13 amino acids. The CDR3 spells CASSFKGNQLQHF. CDR3 coding DNA: TGTGCCAGCAGTTTTAAGGGAAATCAGCTCCAGCATTTT.

V usage is TRBV10-3 and J usage is TRBJ2-3, with D unclear. Trimming shortened V by 1 base and J by 4 bases, and 9 bases separated the two germline ends. The CDR3 sequence is 14 residues long. The germline CDR1 and CDR2 sequences are ENHRY and SYGVKD. The CDR3 reads CAISEYGGSDTQYF. DNA of the CDR3: TGTGCCATCAGTGAGTACGGCGGATCAGATACGCAGTATTTT.

The rearrangement uses TRBV7-8 and TRBJ2-1; D perhaps matches TRBD2 (6 bases). Germline assignment: CDR1 SGHVS and CDR2 FQNEAQ. The CDR3 is made up of 14 amino acids. V shed 6 bases and J shed 0 bases, with 9 bases lying between them. CDR3 sequence (DNA): TGTGCCAGCAGGGTGCGGGACTCCTACAATGAGCAGTTCTTC. Its protein is CASRVRDSYNEQFF.

The chain is built from TRBV6-6 and TRBJ2-1; D remains ambiguous. Trimming stripped 9 bases from V and 3 bases from J, with 12 bases between. The germline V gene encodes CDR1 MNHNY and CDR2 SVGAGI (reference sequence). The CDR3 is 13 amino acids. The CDR3 coding sequence is TGTGCCAGTAACCTGCGTATCTACAATGAGCAGTTCTTC. It translates to CASNLRIYNEQFF.

The chain links TRBV5-6 to TRBJ2-5; TRBD1 might be the D (6 bases). Looked up from germline, CDR1 is SGHDT and CDR2 is YYEEEE. The CDR3 length is 15 residues. Trimming stripped 4 bases from V and 2 bases from J, with 15 bases between. The CDR3 here is CASSGPGHLQETQYF. CDR3 sequence (DNA): TGTGCCAGCAGCGGGCCGGGACACCTACAAGAGACCCAGTACTTC.

This clone was seen more than once but under ten times. The chain has TRBV5-1 and TRBJ1-1, with D tentatively TRBD1 (5 bases). There are 14 residues in the CDR3. The germline V gene has CDR1 SGHRS and CDR2 YFSETQ. Trimming shortened V by 4 bases and J by 4 bases, and 14 bases separated the two germline ends. The CDR3 region is CASSTAGGSTEAFF. CDR3 nucleotides: TGCGCCAGCAGCACCGCGGGGGGGAGCACTGAAGCTTTCTTT.

The chain has TRBV5-1 and TRBJ2-5, with D tentatively TRBD2 (5 bases). The end of the DNA aligns better with TRBJ2-7, so the J call may be wrong. The length of the CDR3 is 13 residues. Germline CDR1 SGHRS, CDR2 YFSETQ. The CDR3, as DNA: TGCGCCAGCGGGAGCGGTGATTACTACGAGCAGTACTTC. Protein: CASGSGDYYEQYF.

The CDR3 loop is CASSPMIDRTDTQYF. CDR3 in DNA: TGTGCCAGTAGCCCAATGATAGACCGCACAGATACGCAGTATTTT. The V gene is TRBV19, the J gene TRBJ2-3; D unclear. The germline V gene has CDR1 LNHDA and CDR2 SQIVND (reference sequence). Trimming took 6 bases from V and 1 from J, leaving 14 bases between them. The length of the CDR3 is 15 residues.

The chain couples TRBV2 to TRBJ2-1, with TRBD2 identical over 7 bases. Losses at the gene ends were 0 bases for V and 4 bases for J; bases not matched to a gene: 9. Germline V gene lookup returns CDR1 SNHLY and CDR2 FYNNEI. This CDR3 has 17 residues. In DNA, the CDR3 is TGTGCCAGCAGTGAAGCGCTATTAGGGACTAAGTACAATGAGCAGTTCTTC. Translation gives CASSEALLGTKYNEQFF. Looking up the rest from reference TRBV2 and TRBJ2-1 gives the full variable domain: EPEVTQTPSHQVTQMGQEVILRCVPISNHLYFYWYRQILGQKVEFLVSFYNNEISEKSEIFDDQFSVERPDGSNFTLKIRSTKLEDSAMYFCASSEALLGTKYNEQFFGPGTRLTVL.